Each of the 17 T cell receptor beta chains below was sequenced from the same sample in a study of cytomegalovirus exposure and HLA in healthy donors. Some clones are missing from TCRdb's copy, which holds only in-frame ones; the method was immunoSEQ multiplex PCR. The repertoire holds over 150,000 clones, with 85% to 90% as singletons. Sequencing used PBMCs. These receptors all stem from a woman younger than 45 in good health and CMV-seronegative.

This clone was picked up one time. V gene TRBV27 combines with J gene TRBJ2-1; the D gene is possibly TRBD1 (6 bases). Germline CDR1 is MNHEY and CDR2 is SMNVEV (reference sequence). V lost 5 bases and J 9 bases, leaving 14 bases between the germline ends. The CDR3 length is 13 residues. Here the CDR3 DNA reads TGTGCCAGCAGTCCAACAGGGTATACTGAGCAGTTCTTC. It translates to CASSPTGYTEQFF.

This chain links TRBV7-2 with TRBJ2-7; D possibly corresponds to TRBD2 (7 bases). There are 13 residues in the CDR3. Trimming shortened V by 5 bases and J by 2 bases, and 10 bases separated the two germline ends. The germline V gene encodes CDR1 SGHTA and CDR2 FQGNSA. The CDR3 coding sequence is TGTGCCAGCAGCGGGGGGGCCACCTACGAGCAGTACTTC. Its protein is CASSGGATYEQYF. Variable domain in full (rest from reference TRBV7-2 and TRBJ2-7): GAGVSQSPSNKVTEKGKDVELRCDPISGHTALYWYRQSLGQGLEFLIYFQGNSAPDKSGLPSDRFSAERTGGSVSTLTIQRTQQEDSAVYLCASSGGATYEQYFGPGTRLTVT.

V usage is TRBV5-4 and J usage is TRBJ2-5, with 7 bases matching TRBD2. The V and J ends lost 3 bases and 3 bases, in that order; junction bases with no gene match: 5. The CDR3 sequence is 14 residues long. The germline CDR1 and CDR2 sequences are SGHNT and YYREEE (reference sequence). The CDR3 here is CASSSPAGKETQYF. DNA for the CDR3: TGTGCCAGCAGCTCCCCAGCGGGAAAAGAGACCCAGTACTTC. Together with reference TRBV5-4 and TRBJ2-5, the CDR3 gives the full variable domain: ETGVTQSPTHLIKTRGQQVTLRCSSQSGHNTVSWYQQALGQGPQFIFQYYREEENGRGNFPPRFSGLQFPNYSSELNVNALELDDSALYLCASSSPAGKETQYFGPGTRLLVL.

This clone was counted a single time. The chain joins TRBV7-2 to TRBJ1-1; D is unresolved. The V gene lost 3 bases and the J gene lost 0 bases, with 5 bases spanning the gap. The length of the CDR3 is 13 residues. Germline values: CDR1 SGHTA, CDR2 FQGNSA. CDR3 sequence: CASSLSLNTEAFF. The DNA of the CDR3 is TGTGCCAGCAGCTTGTCCTTGAACACTGAAGCTTTCTTT.

V and J are TRBV5-1 and TRBJ1-1; 7 positions agree with TRBD1. Trimming cost V 4 bases and J 1 base; bases outside gene matches: 10. Per germline, CDR1 SGHRS and CDR2 YFSETQ. The CDR3 length is 16 residues. The CDR3 nucleotides are TGCGCCAGCAGCAAGGAGACAGGGTCCACGAACACTGAAGCTTTCTTT. Its translation: CASSKETGSTNTEAFF.

Of note for this clone: A junction end diverges from the germline sequence, so it may reflect a read error. This chain connects TRBV28 to TRBJ1-2; D gene unclear. There are 12 residues in the CDR3. CDR1 and CDR2 from the germline V gene are MDHEN and SYDVKM. The CDR3 DNA sequence: TGTGCCAGCAGAAATATAGAGGGCGTAGGCGCCTTC. This encodes CASRNIEGVGAF.

The chain is built from TRBV5-1 and TRBJ1-1, with 8 bases identical to TRBD1. The CDR3 consists of 14 residues. The germline V gene encodes CDR1 SGHRS and CDR2 YFSETQ. V was pared by 4 bases and J by 3 bases, with 5 bases of the junction left unmatched. This CDR3 is CASSIAGGHTEAFF. CDR3 DNA: TGCGCCAGCAGCATAGCAGGGGGCCACACTGAAGCTTTCTTT.

The chain links TRBV6-5 to TRBJ1-2, with TRBD1 identical over 8 bases. Trimming removed 1 base from V and 3 bases from J; junction bases left unmatched: 1. The CDR3 extends over 14 amino acids. The V gene's germline CDR1 is MNHEY and CDR2 SVGAGI. The CDR3 here is CASSYLTGDYGYTF. The CDR3 region has the DNA TGTGCCAGCAGTTACTTGACAGGGGACTATGGCTACACCTTC.

The chain carries TRBV27 and TRBJ1-4, with D perhaps TRBD1 (5 bases). Trimming stripped 7 bases from V and 3 bases from J, with 27 bases between. The CDR3 is made up of 19 amino acids. Germline V lookup: CDR1 MNHEY, CDR2 SMNVEV (reference sequence). The CDR3 region is CASTYPRSDSPRANEKLFF. The CDR3 region has the DNA TGTGCCAGCACCTATCCCCGTTCTGACAGTCCCCGGGCTAATGAAAAACTGTTTTTT.

This clone was observed a handful of times. Here the CDR3 reads CASSLSEREQFF. CDR3 bases: TGTGCCAGCAGTTTATCTGAGCGGGAGCAGTTCTTC. The gene calls are TRBV27 and TRBJ2-1; a possible D gene is TRBD2 (5 bases). The CDR3 spans 12 residues. Germline V gene sequence: CDR1 MNHEY, CDR2 SMNVEV (reference sequence). Trimming pared 0 bases from V and 10 bases from J, leaving 7 bases between.

The V gene is TRBV5-1, the J gene TRBJ2-7; D is ambiguous. Germline values: CDR1 SGHRS, CDR2 YFSETQ. Trimming pared 3 bases from V and 2 bases from J, leaving 9 bases between. This CDR3 is built from 13 residues. The CDR3 is CASSSLGTYEQYF. CDR3 nucleotides: TGCGCCAGCAGCTCGCTAGGTACCTACGAGCAGTACTTC.

The chain uses TRBV10-3 and TRBJ1-2, with 8 bases identical to TRBD1. V lost 6 bases to trimming and J lost 3 bases; unmatched junction nucleotides: 3. Germline lookup yields CDR1 ENHRY and CDR2 SYGVKD. This CDR3 region has 13 residues. CDR3 sequence reads: CAISEDRDYGYTF. The CDR3 DNA sequence: TGTGCCATCAGCGAGGACAGGGACTATGGCTACACCTTC.

This chain joins TRBV4-3 and TRBJ2-1, with 10 positions matching TRBD1. This CDR3 region has 14 residues. The germline gives CDR1 LGHNA, CDR2 YSLEER. Unmatched junction bases numbered 5, after V lost 3 bases and J lost 9 bases. CDR3 sequence reads: CASSQGTGETEQFF. In DNA, the CDR3 is TGCGCCAGCAGCCAGGGGACAGGGGAAACTGAGCAGTTCTTC.

The V and J genes are TRBV27 and TRBJ2-1; D might be TRBD1 (6 bases). The germline gives CDR1 MNHEY, CDR2 SMNVEV (reference sequence). The CDR3 length is 14 residues. V was clipped by 3 bases and J by 7 bases, with 13 bases between them. Here the CDR3 reads CASSFSGARNEQFF. For the CDR3, the DNA is TGTGCCAGCAGTTTTTCAGGGGCACGGAATGAGCAGTTCTTC.

The CDR3 DNA reads TGTGCCAGCAGCCAGGGAAGCACTGAAGCTTTCTTT. Translation: CASSQGSTEAFF. The V gene is TRBV13, the J gene TRBJ1-1; D perhaps matches TRBD1 (5 bases). Looked up from germline, CDR1 is PRHDT and CDR2 is FYEKMQ (reference sequence). The CDR3 has 12 residues. Trimming took 5 bases from V and 4 from J, leaving 8 bases between them. The variable domain in full, completed from reference TRBV13 and TRBJ1-1, reads AAGVIQSPRHLIKEKRETATLKCYPIPRHDTVYWYQQGPGQDPQFLISFYEKMQSDKGSIPDRFSAQQFSDYHSELNMSSLELGDSALYFCASSQGSTEAFFGQGTRLTVV.

The chain combines TRBV5-4 with TRBJ1-6; no reliable D call. Deletions cut 5 bases from V and 0 bases from J, with 3 bases between. This CDR3 comprises 13 residues. CDR1 is SGHNT and CDR2 is YYREEE in the germline V gene (reference sequence). As DNA, the CDR3 is TGTGCCAGCAGGAGCTCCTATAATTCACCCCTCCACTTT. It encodes CASRSSYNSPLHF. The complete variable domain, with remaining parts taken from reference TRBV5-4 and TRBJ1-6, reads ETGVTQSPTHLIKTRGQQVTLRCSSQSGHNTVSWYQQALGQGPQFIFQYYREEENGRGNFPPRFSGLQFPNYSSELNVNALELDDSALYLCASRSSYNSPLHFGNGTRLTVT.

The genes are TRBV18 and TRBJ2-6; D uncertain. There are 20 residues in the CDR3. Between the trimmed V and J ends, which lost 1 base and 0 bases, there was a span of 19 bases. Per the germline V gene, CDR1 is KGHSH and CDR2 is LQKENI. CDR3 residues: CASSPLPPEAYPSGANVLTF. CDR3 sequence (DNA): TGTGCCAGCTCACCACTGCCTCCGGAAGCCTACCCCTCTGGGGCCAACGTCCTGACTTTC.